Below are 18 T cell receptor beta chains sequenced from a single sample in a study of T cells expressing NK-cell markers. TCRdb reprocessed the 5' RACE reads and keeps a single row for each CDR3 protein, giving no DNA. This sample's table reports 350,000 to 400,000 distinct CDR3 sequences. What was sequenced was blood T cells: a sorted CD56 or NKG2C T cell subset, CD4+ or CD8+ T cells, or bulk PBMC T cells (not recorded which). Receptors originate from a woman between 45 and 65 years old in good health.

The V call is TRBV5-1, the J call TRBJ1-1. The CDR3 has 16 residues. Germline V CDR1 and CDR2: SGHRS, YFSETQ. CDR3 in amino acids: CASSFGTGRVNTEAFF.

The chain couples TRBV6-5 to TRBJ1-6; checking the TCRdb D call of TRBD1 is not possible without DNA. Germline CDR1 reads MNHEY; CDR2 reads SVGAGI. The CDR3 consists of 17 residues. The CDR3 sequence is CASRILGQGTGNSPLHF.

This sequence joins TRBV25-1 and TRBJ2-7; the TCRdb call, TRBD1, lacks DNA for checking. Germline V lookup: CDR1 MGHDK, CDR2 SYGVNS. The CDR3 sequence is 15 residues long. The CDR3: CASSPKGTGGYEQYF.

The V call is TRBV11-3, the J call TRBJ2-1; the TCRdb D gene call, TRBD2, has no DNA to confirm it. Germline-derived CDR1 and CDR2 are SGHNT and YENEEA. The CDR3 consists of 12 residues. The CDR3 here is CASSPSPGGQFF.

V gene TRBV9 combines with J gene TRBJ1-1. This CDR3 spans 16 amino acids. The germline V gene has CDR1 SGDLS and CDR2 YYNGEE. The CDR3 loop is CASSVGAERETTEAFF.

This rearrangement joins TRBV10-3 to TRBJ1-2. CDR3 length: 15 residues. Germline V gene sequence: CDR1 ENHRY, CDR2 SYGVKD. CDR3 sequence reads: CAISESNSFSHGYTF.

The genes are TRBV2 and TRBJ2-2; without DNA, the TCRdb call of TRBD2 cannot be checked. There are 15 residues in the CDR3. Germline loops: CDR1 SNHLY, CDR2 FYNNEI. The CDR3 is CASSQTSTATGELFF.

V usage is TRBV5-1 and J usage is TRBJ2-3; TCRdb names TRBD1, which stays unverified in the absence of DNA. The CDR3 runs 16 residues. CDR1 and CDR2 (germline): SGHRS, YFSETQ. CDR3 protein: CASSLIPGQATDTQYF.

The chain's CDR3 is CASSLGGSTSYEQYF. This sequence joins TRBV13 and TRBJ2-7; TCRdb's D call of TRBD2 is untestable without DNA. CDR3 length: 15 residues. The V gene's germline CDR1 is PRHDT and CDR2 FYEKMQ (reference sequence).

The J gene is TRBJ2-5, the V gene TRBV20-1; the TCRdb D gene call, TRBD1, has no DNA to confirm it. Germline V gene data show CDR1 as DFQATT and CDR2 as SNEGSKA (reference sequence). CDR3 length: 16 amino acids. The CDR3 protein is CSAKDRTYGSKETQYF.

CDR3 in amino acids: CASSRSRGETQYF. The chain is built from TRBV3-1 and TRBJ2-5; the D call from TCRdb, TRBD1, cannot be confirmed without DNA. The V gene's germline CDR1 is LGHDT and CDR2 YNNKEL (reference sequence). The CDR3 totals 13 residues.

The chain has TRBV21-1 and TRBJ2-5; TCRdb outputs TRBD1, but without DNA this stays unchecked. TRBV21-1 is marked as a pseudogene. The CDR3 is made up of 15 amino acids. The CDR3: CASSKAPDRDETQYF.

CDR3 in amino acids: CASSLANDEQYF. The chain has TRBV7-9 and TRBJ2-7. Germline CDR1 reads SEHNR; CDR2 reads FQNEAQ (reference sequence). This CDR3 spans 12 amino acids.

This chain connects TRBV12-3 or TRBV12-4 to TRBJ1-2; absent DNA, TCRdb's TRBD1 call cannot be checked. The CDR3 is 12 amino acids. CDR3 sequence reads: CASSLWGYGYTF.

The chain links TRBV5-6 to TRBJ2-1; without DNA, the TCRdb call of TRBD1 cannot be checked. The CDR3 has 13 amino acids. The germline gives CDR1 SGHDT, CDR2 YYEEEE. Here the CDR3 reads CASSSTGNNEQFF. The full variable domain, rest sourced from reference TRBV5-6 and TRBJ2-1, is DAGVTQSPTHLIKTRGQQVTLRCSPKSGHDTVSWYQQALGQGPQFIFQYYEEEERQRGNFPDRFSGHQFPNYSSELNVNALLLGDSALYLCASSSTGNNEQFFGPGTRLTVL.

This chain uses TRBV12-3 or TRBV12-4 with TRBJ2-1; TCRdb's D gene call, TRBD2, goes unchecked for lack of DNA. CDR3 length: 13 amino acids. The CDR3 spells CASSLRLESEQFF.

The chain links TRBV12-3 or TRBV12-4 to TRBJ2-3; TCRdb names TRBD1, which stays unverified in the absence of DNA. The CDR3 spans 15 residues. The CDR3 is CASRGDRRSADTQYF.

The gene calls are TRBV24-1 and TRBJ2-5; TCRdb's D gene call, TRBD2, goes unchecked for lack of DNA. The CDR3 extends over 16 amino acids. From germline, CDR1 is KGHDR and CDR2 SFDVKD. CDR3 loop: CATSGGLAGEQETQYF.